This is a list of T cell receptor beta chains from one sample in a study of T cells after posttransplantation cyclophosphamide. Clones were sequenced by immunoSEQ multiplex PCR, and TCRdb holds only the in-frame ones, with some missing. The sample has over 20,000 clones; approximately 83% are singletons. The material was PBMCs, obtained around 350 days after allogeneic stem cell transplant with calcineurin inhibitor and methotrexate. The receptors here all came from a female patient younger than 45 who received an allogeneic stem cell transplant from an unrelated donor, was CMV-positive, and had acute and chronic GVHD. T cells may partly derive from the graft donor. CDR3s include the opening cysteine and the closing phenylalanine or tryptophan. The D gene is left open where the match is weak. Expanded clones are given a class, and other clones once, few, many or no size at all.

j_call v_call clone_size d_call cdr3_aa cdr3_nt
TRBJ2-1 TRBV6-1 - TRBD1 CASSEVGGWNEQFF TGTGCCAGCAGTGAGGTAGGGGGCTGGAATGAGCAGTTCTTC
TRBJ2-3 TRBV7-9 - TRBD2 CALAATSGGHTQYF TGTGCCTTAGCAGCGACTAGCGGGGGTCATACGCAGTATTTT
TRBJ2-4 TRBV6-1 - TRBD1 CASSEDWTGEHIQYF TGTGCCAGCAGTGAAGACTGGACAGGGGAGCACATTCAGTACTTC
TRBJ2-2 TRBV28 once - CASSVTQVSGELFF TGTGCCAGCAGTGTCACTCAGGTCAGCGGGGAGCTGTTTTTT
TRBJ1-1 TRBV29-1 - TRBD1 CSVRPQLGQDPEAFF TGCAGCGTCCGTCCCCAACTTGGACAGGACCCCGAAGCTTTCTTT
TRBJ2-3 TRBV5-6 - TRBD1 CASTDTGAHRTDTQYF TGTGCCAGCACCGACACAGGGGCTCACCGCACAGATACGCAGTATTTT
TRBJ1-1 TRBV5-1 - - CASTRRGGIGEAFF TGCGCCAGCACCAGACGGGGGGGGATTGGTGAAGCTTTCTTT
TRBJ1-2 TRBV15 - - CATSRGTGYGYTF TGTGCCACCAGCAGGGGAACGGGATATGGCTACACCTTC
TRBJ2-7 TRBV9 - TRBD2 CASSASGRAYEQYF TGTGCCAGCAGCGCTAGCGGGAGGGCCTACGAGCAGTACTTC
TRBJ2-5 TRBV10-3 - TRBD2 CAISPLAGGSETQYF TGTGCCATCAGTCCCCTAGCGGGAGGGAGTGAGACCCAGTACTTC
TRBJ1-1 TRBV29-1 - - CSGYGGGAFF TGCAGCGGCTACGGGGGAGGGGCTTTCTTT
TRBJ2-4 TRBV7-9 - TRBD1 CASSSRGQGSKNIQYF TGTGCCAGCAGCTCCAGAGGACAGGGATCCAAAAACATTCAGTACTTC
TRBJ1-4 TRBV11-2 - TRBD1 CASSLGADRFEKLFF TGTGCCAGCAGCTTAGGGGCGGACAGGTTTGAAAAACTGTTTTTT
TRBJ2-1 TRBV5-6 - - CASSLAGTYNEQFF TGTGCCAGCAGCTTGGCCGGGACCTACAATGAGCAGTTCTTC
TRBJ2-7 TRBV5-1 once TRBD2 CASSYQLAGDYEQYF TGCGCCAGCAGCTACCAACTAGCGGGGGATTACGAGCAGTACTTC
TRBJ1-4 TRBV7-7 - - CASSLAFRATNEKLFF TGTGCTAGCAGCTTAGCGTTCCGGGCAACTAATGAAAAACTGTTTTTT
TRBJ1-6 TRBV5-1 once TRBD1 CASSYLRDSENSPLHF TGCGCCAGCAGTTACCTCCGGGACAGCGAAAATTCACCCCTCCACTTT
TRBJ1-2 TRBV5-1 - TRBD1 CASSGTGGAWGYTF TGCGCCAGCAGCGGGACAGGGGGCGCTTGGGGCTACACCTTC
TRBJ1-1 TRBV6-8 - - CASSHTGGARWTEAFF TGTGCCAGCAGCCATACGGGGGGGGCTAGATGGACTGAAGCTTTCTTT
TRBJ2-7 TRBV13 - - CASSPTDRRGEQYF TGTGCCAGCAGCCCCACGGACCGCCGGGGCGAGCAGTACTTC
TRBJ2-7 TRBV5-1 - - CASSLNRDFYEQYF TGCGCCAGCAGCTTAAACAGAGATTTCTACGAGCAGTACTTC
TRBJ2-3 TRBV5-4 - - CASSLAEGADTQYF TGTGCCAGCAGCTTGGCCGAGGGGGCAGATACGCAGTATTTT
TRBJ2-7 TRBV5-6 - - CASSSAWWGGEQYF TGTGCCAGCAGCTCAGCATGGTGGGGAGGCGAGCAGTACTTC
TRBJ2-3 TRBV7-9 - TRBD2 CASSDIAGAADTQYF TGTGCCAGCAGTGACATAGCGGGGGCGGCAGATACGCAGTATTTT
TRBJ2-2 TRBV29-1 - - CSSYRDGTGELFF TGCAGCTCCTACAGGGATGGGACCGGGGAGCTGTTTTTT
TRBJ1-6 TRBV25-1 - - CASSEFYRENSPLHF TGTGCCAGCAGTGAGTTTTACAGGGAAAATTCACCCCTCCACTTT
TRBJ1-1 TRBV5-1 - TRBD1 CASRVGGGEAFF TGCGCCAGCAGAGTAGGGGGCGGTGAAGCTTTCTTT
TRBJ2-3 TRBV28 - - CASSFPEIPSQGTVYATQYF TGTGCCAGCAGTTTCCCCGAAATCCCCTCACAGGGTACGGTCTATGCTACGCAGTATTTT
TRBJ2-3 TRBV7-2 - TRBD2 CASRAAGADTQYF TGTGCCTCCCGTGCAGCGGGAGCAGATACGCAGTATTTT
TRBJ1-2 TRBV18 - TRBD1 CASSPTDRAGYGYTF TGTGCCAGCTCACCGACGGACAGGGCGGGCTATGGCTACACCTTC
TRBJ2-1 TRBV5-1 - - CASQGLAAYNEQFF TGCGCCAGCCAGGGGCTAGCGGCTTACAATGAGCAGTTCTTC
TRBJ2-3 TRBV5-1 once TRBD1 CASVKQGGPTDTQYF TGCGCCAGCGTGAAACAGGGGGGACCCACAGATACGCAGTATTTT
TRBJ2-3 TRBV7-2 - - CASSPRTVSTDTQYF TGTGCCAGCAGCCCCCGGACAGTTAGCACAGATACGCAGTATTTT
TRBJ1-1 TRBV10-3 few - CAIRSDRYTEAFF TGTGCCATCAGGTCAGACAGATACACTGAAGCTTTCTTT
TRBJ1-1 TRBV15 - - CATSSRVRTNTEAFF TGTGCCACCAGCAGTAGGGTACGGACTAACACTGAAGCTTTCTTT
TRBJ2-7 TRBV5-8 - TRBD2 CASSLYIVAGVNHEQYF TGTGCCAGCAGCTTGTATATCGTAGCGGGGGTCAACCACGAGCAGTACTTC
TRBJ2-1 TRBV5-1 - TRBD1 CASSPGQDYNEQFF TGCGCCAGCAGCCCGGGACAGGATTACAATGAGCAGTTCTTC
TRBJ2-7 TRBV10-3 - TRBD2 CAISETSGSYEQYF TGTGCCATCAGTGAGACTAGCGGGAGCTACGAGCAGTACTTC
TRBJ2-6 TRBV27 - TRBD1 CASSSDRGSGANVLTF TGTGCCAGCAGTTCGGACAGGGGTTCGGGGGCCAACGTCCTGACTTTC
TRBJ2-1 TRBV18 - TRBD2 CASSPPGGGVWNEQFF TGTGCCAGCTCACCACCGGGCGGGGGGGTGTGGAATGAGCAGTTCTTC
TRBJ1-6 TRBV4-1 - - CASSQDKYNSPLHF TGCGCCAGCAGCCAGGACAAATATAATTCACCCCTCCACTTT
TRBJ2-3 TRBV5-4 - TRBD2 CASSISGGSTDTQYF TGTGCCAGCAGCATAAGCGGGGGTAGCACAGATACGCAGTATTTT
TRBJ2-2 TRBV19 - - CASRATGARLGELFF TGTGCCAGTAGGGCTACTGGGGCCCGACTCGGGGAGCTGTTTTTT
TRBJ2-5 TRBV6-4 - - CATKDWKYQETQYF TGTGCCACCAAGGACTGGAAGTACCAAGAGACCCAGTACTTC
TRBJ2-7 TRBV19 - - CATRDKGDEQYF TGTGCCACCCGGGACAAGGGCGACGAGCAGTACTTC
TRBJ2-1 TRBV27 - TRBD1 CASSLLGGRYYNEQFF TGTGCCAGCAGTTTACTAGGGGGCAGATACTACAATGAGCAGTTCTTC
TRBJ1-1 TRBV19 few - CASSIRRDLNTEAFF TGTGCCAGTAGTATACGACGGGATCTGAACACTGAAGCTTTCTTT
TRBJ2-5 TRBV9 - TRBD1 CASSLQGWGETQYF TGTGCCAGCAGCCTACAGGGGTGGGGGGAGACCCAGTACTTC
TRBJ2-2 TRBV7-9 - TRBD1 CASSSFGTGKFRDGELFF TGTGCCAGCAGCTCCTTTGGGACAGGGAAGTTTCGGGACGGGGAGCTGTTTTTT
TRBJ2-2 TRBV6-5 - - CASSRGVRWPGELFF TGTGCCAGCAGTCGGGGTGTTCGTTGGCCCGGGGAGCTGTTCTTT
TRBJ2-1 TRBV7-9 - - CASSSVGSYNEQFF TGTGCCAGCAGCTCAGTCGGGTCCTACAATGAGCAGTTCTTC
TRBJ2-7 TRBV5-1 - - CASSLPLGFEQYF TGCGCCAGCAGCTTACCTCTGGGCTTCGAGCAGTACTTC
TRBJ1-1 TRBV7-9 - - CASSLLQGNTEAFF TGTGCCAGCAGCTTACTCCAGGGTAACACTGAAGCTTTCTTT
TRBJ1-1 TRBV5-1 - - CASSEGRGTEAFF TGCGCCAGCAGCGAAGGGAGAGGCACTGAAGCTTTCTTT